Listed below are T cell receptor beta chains from one sample, sequenced in a study of T cell responses to AZD1222 COVID-19 vaccine. Generated by immunoSEQ multiplex PCR, the TCRdb table keeps only in-frame clones and is missing some. The profile shows approximately 100,000 clones, roughly 90% of them singletons. This specimen consisted of peripheral blood, obtained on day 0 of AZD1222 vaccination. The source is an adult in good health. Both conserved end residues are part of each CDR3. The D gene is left open where the match is weak. Rows may omit the clone size; those that give it use once, few, many or a size class.

TRBJ2-7 . TRBD1 TRBV5-6 CASNLQGAAYEQYF TGTGCCAGCAACCTACAGGGGGCCGCCTACGAGCAGTACTTC
TRBJ2-2 once . TRBV7-3 CASRLGNTGELFF TGTGCCAGCAGACTTGGGAACACCGGGGAGCTGTTTTTT
TRBJ1-6 . . TRBV9 CASSVASQGSNSPLHF TGTGCCAGCAGCGTAGCATCCCAAGGATCAAATTCACCCCTCCACTTT
TRBJ2-7 . TRBD2 TRBV20-1 CSASPGLAGAYEQYF TGCAGTGCTAGTCCGGGACTAGCGGGAGCGTACGAGCAGTACTTC
TRBJ2-5 . . TRBV27 CASRMDGGKTQYF TGTGCCAGCAGAATGGACGGTGGAAAGACCCAGTACTTC
TRBJ1-1 . . TRBV6-5 CASCRDTEAFF TGTGCCAGCTGTAGGGACACTGAAGCTTTCTTT
TRBJ1-1 . . TRBV30 CAWSAYSGRDTEAFF TGTGCCTGGAGTGCCTACAGTGGGCGCGACACTGAAGCTTTCTTT
TRBJ2-3 . TRBD2 TRBV7-2 CASSRRKSAGGRPDTQYF TGTGCCAGCAGTCGGAGGAAATCGGCGGGGGGAAGGCCAGATACGCAGTATTTT
TRBJ2-7 . . TRBV6-2/TRBV6-3 CASSYPVYEQYF TGTGCCAGCAGTTACCCAGTGTACGAGCAGTACTTC
TRBJ2-5 once . TRBV4-3 CASSPHWRGETQYF TGCGCCAGCAGCCCCCACTGGCGTGGAGAGACCCAGTACTTC
TRBJ1-2 few . TRBV28 CASSLTVNYGYTF TGTGCCAGCAGTTTGACCGTAAACTATGGCTACACCTTC
TRBJ2-3 . . TRBV2 CASSGGGDTQYF TGTGCCAGCAGCGGGGGCGGAGATACGCAGTATTTT
TRBJ2-7 . TRBD1 TRBV24-1 CATSGPRTGSSYEQYF TGTGCCACCAGTGGCCCCCGGACAGGGTCCTCCTACGAGCAGTACTTC
TRBJ2-1 . . TRBV21-1 CASTNPLAGGLEGEQFF TGTGCCAGCACCAACCCGCTAGCGGGAGGCCTCGAGGGTGAGCAGTTCTTC